This T cell receptor (beta chain) was profiled in a study of beta chain features in type 1 diabetes. The CDR3 extends over 14 amino acids. Germline CDR1 reads SGHDN; CDR2 reads FVKESK. The V end lost 4 bases, the J end lost 2 bases, and 10 bases lay between the germline ends. General study results and limits: Shorter TCRB CDR3s, moderately but significantly so, marked every one of the four CD4+ subsets in Type 1 diabetes patients.

The investigators reverse transcribed all of the isolated RNA, so they sequenced expressed TCRB transcripts. Using immunoSEQ multiplex PCR, the repertoire was profiled, and TCRdb retains in-frame clones only, with some absent. The table has 550,000 to 850,000 clones, over 10% seen once. As regards this clone: The target antigen is unknown.

The specimen was naive CD4+ T cells from blood. The sequence was collected from a man aged 18 to 30 with type 1 diabetes. This chain joins TRBV14 and TRBJ2-3, with D possibly being TRBD2 (5 bases). The CDR3 nucleotides are TGTGCCAGCAGCCTCGGACTGGCCACAGATACGCAGTATTTT. This gives the protein CASSLGLATDTQYF.